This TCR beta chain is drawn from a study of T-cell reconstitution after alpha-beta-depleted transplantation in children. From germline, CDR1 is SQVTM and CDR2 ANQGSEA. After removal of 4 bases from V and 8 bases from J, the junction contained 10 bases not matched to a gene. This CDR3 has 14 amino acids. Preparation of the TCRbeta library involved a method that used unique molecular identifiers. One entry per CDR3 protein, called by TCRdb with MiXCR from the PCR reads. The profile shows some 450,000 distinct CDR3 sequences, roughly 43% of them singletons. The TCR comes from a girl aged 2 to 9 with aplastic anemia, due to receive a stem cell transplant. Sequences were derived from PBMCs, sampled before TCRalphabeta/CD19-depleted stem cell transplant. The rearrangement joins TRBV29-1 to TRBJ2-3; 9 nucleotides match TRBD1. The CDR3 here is CSVVQGANGGTQYF. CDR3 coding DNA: TGCAGCGTTGTACAGGGGGCAAACGGCGGTACGCAGTATTTT.